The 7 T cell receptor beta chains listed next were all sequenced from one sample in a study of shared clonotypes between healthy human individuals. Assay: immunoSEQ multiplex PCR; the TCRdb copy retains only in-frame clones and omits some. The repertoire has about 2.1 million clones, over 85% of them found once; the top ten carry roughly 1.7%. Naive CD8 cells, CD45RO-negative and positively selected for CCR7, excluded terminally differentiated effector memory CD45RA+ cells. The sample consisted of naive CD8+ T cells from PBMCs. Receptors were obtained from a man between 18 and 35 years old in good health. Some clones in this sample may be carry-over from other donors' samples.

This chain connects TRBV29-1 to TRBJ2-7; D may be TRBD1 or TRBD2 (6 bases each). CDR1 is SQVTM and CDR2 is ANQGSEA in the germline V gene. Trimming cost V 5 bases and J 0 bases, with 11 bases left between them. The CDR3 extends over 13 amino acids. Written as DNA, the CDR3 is TGCAGCGTTCTTTGGGGGGCCTCCTACGAGCAGTACTTC. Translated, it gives CSVLWGASYEQYF.

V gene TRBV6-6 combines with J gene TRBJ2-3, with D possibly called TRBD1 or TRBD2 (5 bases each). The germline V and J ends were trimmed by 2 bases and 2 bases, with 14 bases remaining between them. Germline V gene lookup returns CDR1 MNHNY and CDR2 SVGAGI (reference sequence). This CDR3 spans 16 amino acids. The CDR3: CASSYPGTGYTDTQYF. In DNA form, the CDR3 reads TGTGCCAGCAGTTACCCCGGGACGGGATACACAGATACGCAGTATTTT.

The CDR3: CASSVDRGYYGYTF. The CDR3 DNA reads TGTGCCAGCAGTGTTGACAGGGGTTACTATGGCTACACCTTC. The chain couples TRBV2 to TRBJ1-2; TRBD1 matches 8 bases. Looked up from germline, CDR1 is SNHLY and CDR2 is FYNNEI. The CDR3 contains 14 residues. V trimming: 4 bases; J trimming: 3 bases; junction bases outside the gene matches: 4.

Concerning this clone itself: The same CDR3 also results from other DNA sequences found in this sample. CDR3 nucleotides: TGTGCCAGCAGCGTGGACACAAACTCCTACGAGCAGTACTTC. Translating it yields CASSVDTNSYEQYF. The V call is TRBV9, the J call TRBJ2-7; TRBD1 is a possible D gene (5 bases). V lost 2 bases and J 0 bases, leaving 9 bases between the germline ends. CDR3 size: 14 residues. CDR1 SGDLS and CDR2 YYNGEE come from the germline V gene.

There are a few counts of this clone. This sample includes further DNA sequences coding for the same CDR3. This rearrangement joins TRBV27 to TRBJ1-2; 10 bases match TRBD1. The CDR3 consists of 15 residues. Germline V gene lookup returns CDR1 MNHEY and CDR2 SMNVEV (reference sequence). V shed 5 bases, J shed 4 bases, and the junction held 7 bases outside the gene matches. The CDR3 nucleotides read TGTGCCAGCAGTCCCCGGACAGGGGGAATCTATGGCTACACCTTC. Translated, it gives CASSPRTGGIYGYTF.

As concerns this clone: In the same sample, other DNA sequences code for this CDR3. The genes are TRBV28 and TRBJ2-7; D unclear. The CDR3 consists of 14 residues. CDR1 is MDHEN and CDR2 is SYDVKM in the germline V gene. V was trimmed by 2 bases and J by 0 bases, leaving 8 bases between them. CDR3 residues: CASSLGTDSYEQYF. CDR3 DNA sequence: TGTGCCAGCAGTTTAGGCACTGACTCCTACGAGCAGTACTTC.

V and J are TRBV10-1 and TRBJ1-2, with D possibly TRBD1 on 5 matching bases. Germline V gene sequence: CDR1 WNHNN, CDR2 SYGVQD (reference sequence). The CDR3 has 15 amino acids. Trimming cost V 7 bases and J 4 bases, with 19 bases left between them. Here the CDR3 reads CASTAGGVRGYGYTF. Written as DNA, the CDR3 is TGCGCCAGCACTGCGGGGGGGGTCCGCGGCTATGGCTACACCTTC.